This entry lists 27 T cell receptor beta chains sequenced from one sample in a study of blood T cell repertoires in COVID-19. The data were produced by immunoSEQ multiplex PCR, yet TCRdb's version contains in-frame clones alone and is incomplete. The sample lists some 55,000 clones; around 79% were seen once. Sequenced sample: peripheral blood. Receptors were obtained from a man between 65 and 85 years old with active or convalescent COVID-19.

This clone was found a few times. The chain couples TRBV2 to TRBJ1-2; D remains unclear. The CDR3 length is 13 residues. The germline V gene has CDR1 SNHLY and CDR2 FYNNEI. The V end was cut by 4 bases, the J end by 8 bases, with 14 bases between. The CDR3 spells CASSGTGKDGYTF. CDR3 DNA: TGTGCCAGCAGTGGGACGGGGAAAGACGGCTACACCTTC.

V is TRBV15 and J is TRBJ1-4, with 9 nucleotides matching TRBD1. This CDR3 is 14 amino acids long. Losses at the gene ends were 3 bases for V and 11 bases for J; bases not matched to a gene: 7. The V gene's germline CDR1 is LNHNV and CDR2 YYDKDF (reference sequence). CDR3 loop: CATSSPTGGVKLFF. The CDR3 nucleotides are TGTGCCACCAGCAGCCCTACAGGGGGCGTGAAACTGTTTTTT.

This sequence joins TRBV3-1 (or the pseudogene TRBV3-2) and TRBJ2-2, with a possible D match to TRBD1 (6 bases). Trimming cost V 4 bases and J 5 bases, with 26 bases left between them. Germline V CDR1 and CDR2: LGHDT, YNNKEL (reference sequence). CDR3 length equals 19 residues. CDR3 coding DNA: TGTGCCAGCAGCCGATCTCGGATCCTGCCGGACAGACATACCGGGGAGCTGTTTTTT. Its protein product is CASSRSRILPDRHTGELFF.

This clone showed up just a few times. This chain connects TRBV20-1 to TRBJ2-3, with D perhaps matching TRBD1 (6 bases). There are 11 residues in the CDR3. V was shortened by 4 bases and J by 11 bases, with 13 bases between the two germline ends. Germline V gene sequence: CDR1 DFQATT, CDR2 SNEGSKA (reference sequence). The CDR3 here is CSANPPGQQYF. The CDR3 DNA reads TGCAGTGCTAATCCCCCGGGACAGCAGTATTTT.

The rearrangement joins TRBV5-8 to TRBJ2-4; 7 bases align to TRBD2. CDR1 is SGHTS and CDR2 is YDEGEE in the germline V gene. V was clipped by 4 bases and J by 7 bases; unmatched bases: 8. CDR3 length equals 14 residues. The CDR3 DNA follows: TGTGCCAGCAGCCTTCGGGGAGGGACGAACATTCAGTACTTC. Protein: CASSLRGGTNIQYF.

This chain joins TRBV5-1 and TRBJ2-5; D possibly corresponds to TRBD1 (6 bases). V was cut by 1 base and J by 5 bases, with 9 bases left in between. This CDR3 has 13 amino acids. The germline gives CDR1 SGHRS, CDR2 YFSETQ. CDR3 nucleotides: TGCGCCAGCAGCTTGACAGGGACCGAGACCCAGTACTTC. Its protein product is CASSLTGTETQYF.

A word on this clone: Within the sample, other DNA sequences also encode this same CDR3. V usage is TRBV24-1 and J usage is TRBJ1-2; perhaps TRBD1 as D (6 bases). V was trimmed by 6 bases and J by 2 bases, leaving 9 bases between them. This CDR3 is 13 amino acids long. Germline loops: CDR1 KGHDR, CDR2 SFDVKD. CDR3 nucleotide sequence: TGTGCCACCAGTTTGGGACAAAACTATGGCTACACCTTC. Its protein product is CATSLGQNYGYTF.

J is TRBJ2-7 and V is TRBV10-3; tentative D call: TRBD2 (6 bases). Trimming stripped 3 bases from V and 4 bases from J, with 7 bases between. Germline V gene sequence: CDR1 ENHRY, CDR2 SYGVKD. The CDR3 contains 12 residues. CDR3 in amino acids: CAISDGGYEQYF. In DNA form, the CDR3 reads TGTGCCATCAGTGACGGGGGATACGAGCAGTACTTC.

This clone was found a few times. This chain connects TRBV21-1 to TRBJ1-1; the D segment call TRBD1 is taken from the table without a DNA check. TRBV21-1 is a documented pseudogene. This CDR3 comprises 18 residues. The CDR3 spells CASSLRVTQGRTNTEAFF. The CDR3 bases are TGTGCCAGCAGCCTAAGGGTAACCCAGGGTCGTACGAACACTGAAGCTTTCTTT.

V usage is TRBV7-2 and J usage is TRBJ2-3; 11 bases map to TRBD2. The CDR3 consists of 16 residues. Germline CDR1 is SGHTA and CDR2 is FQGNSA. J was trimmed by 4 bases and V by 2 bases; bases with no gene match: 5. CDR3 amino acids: CASSLSSGGASDTQYF. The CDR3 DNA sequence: TGTGCCAGCAGCTTAAGTAGCGGGGGGGCCTCAGATACGCAGTATTTT.

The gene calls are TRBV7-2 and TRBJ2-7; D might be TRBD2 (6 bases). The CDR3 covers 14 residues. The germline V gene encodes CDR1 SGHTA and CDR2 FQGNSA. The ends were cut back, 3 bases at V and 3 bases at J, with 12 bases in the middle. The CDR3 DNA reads TGTGCCAGCAGCTTCTTAGCGGCGGTCTACGAGCAGTACTTC. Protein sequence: CASSFLAAVYEQYF.

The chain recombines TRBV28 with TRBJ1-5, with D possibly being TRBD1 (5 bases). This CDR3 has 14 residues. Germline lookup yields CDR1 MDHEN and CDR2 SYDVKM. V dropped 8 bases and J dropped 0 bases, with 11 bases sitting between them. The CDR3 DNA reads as TGTGCCAGCGACAGACCCTATAGCAATCAGCCCCAGCATTTT. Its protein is CASDRPYSNQPQHF.

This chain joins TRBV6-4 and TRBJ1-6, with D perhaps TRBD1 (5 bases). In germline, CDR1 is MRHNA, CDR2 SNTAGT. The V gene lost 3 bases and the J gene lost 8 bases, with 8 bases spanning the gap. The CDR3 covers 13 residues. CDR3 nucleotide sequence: TGTGCCAGCAGTGAGGGAGGGGATTCACCCCTCCACTTT. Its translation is CASSEGGDSPLHF.

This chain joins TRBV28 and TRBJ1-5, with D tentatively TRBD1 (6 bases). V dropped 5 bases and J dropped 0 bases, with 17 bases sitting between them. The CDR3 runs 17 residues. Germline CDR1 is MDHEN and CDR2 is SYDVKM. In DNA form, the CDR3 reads TGTGCCAGCAGTACCCGAGCAGGGGATTATAGCAATCAGCCCCAGCATTTT. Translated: CASSTRAGDYSNQPQHF. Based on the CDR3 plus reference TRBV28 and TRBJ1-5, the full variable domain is DVKVTQSSRYLVKRTGEKVFLECVQDMDHENMFWYRQDPGLGLRLIYFSYDVKMKEKGDIPEGYSVSREKKERFSLILESASTNQTSMYLCASSTRAGDYSNQPQHFGDGTRLSIL.

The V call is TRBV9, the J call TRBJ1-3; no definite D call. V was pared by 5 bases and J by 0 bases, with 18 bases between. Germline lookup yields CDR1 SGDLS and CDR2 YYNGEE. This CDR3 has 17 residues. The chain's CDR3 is CASSPGGRSSSGNTIYF. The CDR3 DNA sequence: TGTGCCAGCAGTCCAGGAGGCCGATCCTCCTCTGGAAACACCATATATTTT.

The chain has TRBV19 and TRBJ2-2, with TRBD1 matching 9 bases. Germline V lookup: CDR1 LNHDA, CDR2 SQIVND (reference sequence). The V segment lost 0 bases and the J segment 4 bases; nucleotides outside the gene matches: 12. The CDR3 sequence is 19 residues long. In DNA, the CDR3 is TGTGCCAGTAGTATAGATCAACAGGGGGCGCTTCGAGGCACCGGGGAGCTGTTTTTT. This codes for CASSIDQQGALRGTGELFF.

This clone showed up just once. CDR3 protein: CASSRTGSGNQPQHF. The DNA for the CDR3 is TGTGCCAGCAGTCGGACAGGGTCGGGCAATCAGCCCCAGCATTTT. This chain links TRBV6-2 or TRBV6-3 with TRBJ1-5; 8 nucleotides align to TRBD1. The CDR3 is made up of 15 amino acids. The V gene's germline CDR1 is MNHEY and CDR2 SVGEGT. The ends lost 5 bases at V and 2 bases at J; junction bases unmatched: 5.

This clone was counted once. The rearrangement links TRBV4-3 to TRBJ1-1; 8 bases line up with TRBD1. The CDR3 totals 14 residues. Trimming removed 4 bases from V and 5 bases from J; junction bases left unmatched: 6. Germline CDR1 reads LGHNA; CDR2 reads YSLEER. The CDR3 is CASSPTGAGTEAFF. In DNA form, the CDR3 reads TGCGCCAGCAGCCCGACAGGGGCGGGTACTGAAGCTTTCTTT.

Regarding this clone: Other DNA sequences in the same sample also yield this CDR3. CDR3 in amino acids: CASSPRQGEGYTF. The CDR3 DNA is TGTGCCAGCAGCCCGCGACAGGGGGAAGGTTACACCTTC. This sequence joins TRBV9 and TRBJ1-2; TRBD1 aligns across 9 bases. The V gene end was trimmed by 4 bases and the J gene end by 11 bases; junction bases not matched to a gene: 9. This CDR3 contains 13 residues. The germline V gene has CDR1 SGDLS and CDR2 YYNGEE.

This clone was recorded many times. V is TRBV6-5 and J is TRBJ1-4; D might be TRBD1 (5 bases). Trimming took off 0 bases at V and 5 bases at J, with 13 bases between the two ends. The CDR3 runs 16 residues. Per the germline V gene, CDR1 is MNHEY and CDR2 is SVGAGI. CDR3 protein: CASSYSGGDGNEKLFF. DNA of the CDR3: TGTGCCAGCAGTTACTCTGGAGGGGATGGGAATGAAAAACTGTTTTTT.

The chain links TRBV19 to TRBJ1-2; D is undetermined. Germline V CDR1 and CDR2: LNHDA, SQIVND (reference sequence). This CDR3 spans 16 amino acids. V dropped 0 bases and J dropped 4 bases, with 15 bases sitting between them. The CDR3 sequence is CASSIEVRAGGYGYTF. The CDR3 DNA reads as TGTGCCAGTAGTATAGAAGTAAGGGCTGGAGGCTATGGCTACACCTTC.

CDR3 sequence reads: CASVGLASYEQYF. For the CDR3, the DNA is TGTGCCAGCGTGGGACTAGCGTCCTACGAGCAGTACTTC. The J gene is TRBJ2-7, the V gene TRBV19, with 10 bases lining up with TRBD2. The CDR3 runs to 13 residues. V gave up 9 bases and J gave up 1 base; unmatched junction bases: 3. Germline loops: CDR1 LNHDA, CDR2 SQIVND (reference sequence).

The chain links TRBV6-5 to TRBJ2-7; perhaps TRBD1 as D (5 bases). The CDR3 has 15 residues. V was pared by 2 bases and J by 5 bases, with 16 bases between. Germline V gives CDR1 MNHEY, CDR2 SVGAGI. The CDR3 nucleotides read TGTGCCAGCAGTTACGGTGTCAGGGTTAGGAACGAGCAGTACTTC. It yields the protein CASSYGVRVRNEQYF.

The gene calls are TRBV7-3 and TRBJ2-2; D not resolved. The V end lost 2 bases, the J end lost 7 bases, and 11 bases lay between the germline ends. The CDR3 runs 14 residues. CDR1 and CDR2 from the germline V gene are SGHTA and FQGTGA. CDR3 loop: CASSLGYRGGELFF. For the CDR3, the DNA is TGTGCCAGCAGCTTAGGTTATCGCGGCGGGGAGCTGTTTTTT.

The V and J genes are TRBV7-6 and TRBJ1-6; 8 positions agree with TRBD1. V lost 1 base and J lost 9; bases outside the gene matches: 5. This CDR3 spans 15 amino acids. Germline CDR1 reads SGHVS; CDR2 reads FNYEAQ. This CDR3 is CASSLDTGGVSPLHF. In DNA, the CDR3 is TGTGCCAGCAGCTTAGATACAGGGGGAGTTTCACCCCTCCACTTT.

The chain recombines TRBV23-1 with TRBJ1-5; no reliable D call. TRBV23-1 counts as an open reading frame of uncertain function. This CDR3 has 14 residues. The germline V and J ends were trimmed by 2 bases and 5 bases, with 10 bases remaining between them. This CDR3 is CASSQTAVHQPQHF. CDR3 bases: TGCGCCAGCAGTCAAACAGCCGTCCATCAGCCCCAGCATTTT.

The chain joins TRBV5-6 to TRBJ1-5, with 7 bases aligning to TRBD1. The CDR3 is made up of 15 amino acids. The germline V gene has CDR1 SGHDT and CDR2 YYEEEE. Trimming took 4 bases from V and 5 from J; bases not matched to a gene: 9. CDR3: CASSTGQWGDQPQHF. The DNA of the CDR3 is TGTGCCAGCAGCACGGGACAGTGGGGGGATCAGCCCCAGCATTTT.